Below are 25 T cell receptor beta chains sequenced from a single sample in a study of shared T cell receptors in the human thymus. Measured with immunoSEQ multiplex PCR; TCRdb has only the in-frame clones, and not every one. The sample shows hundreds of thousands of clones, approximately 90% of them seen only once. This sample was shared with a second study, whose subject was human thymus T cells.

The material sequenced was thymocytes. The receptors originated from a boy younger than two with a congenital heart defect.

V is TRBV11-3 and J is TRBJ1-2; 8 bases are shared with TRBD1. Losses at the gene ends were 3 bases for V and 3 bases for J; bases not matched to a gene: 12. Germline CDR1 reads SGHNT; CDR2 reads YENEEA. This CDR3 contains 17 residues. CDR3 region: CASSLDFDRGNYYGYTF. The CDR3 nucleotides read TGTGCCAGCAGCTTGGATTTCGACAGGGGAAACTACTATGGCTACACCTTC.

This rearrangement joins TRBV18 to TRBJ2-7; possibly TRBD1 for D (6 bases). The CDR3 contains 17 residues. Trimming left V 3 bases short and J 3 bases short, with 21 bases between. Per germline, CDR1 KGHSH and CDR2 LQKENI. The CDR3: CASSPRGDRRCNYEQYF. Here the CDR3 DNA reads TGTGCCAGCTCACCCCGAGGTGACAGGAGGTGCAACTACGAGCAGTACTTC.

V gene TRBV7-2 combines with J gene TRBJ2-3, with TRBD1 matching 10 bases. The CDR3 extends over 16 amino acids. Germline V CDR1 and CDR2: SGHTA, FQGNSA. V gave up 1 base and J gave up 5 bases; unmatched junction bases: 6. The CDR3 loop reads CASSLEIWDRGDTQYF. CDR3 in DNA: TGTGCCAGCAGCTTAGAGATATGGGACAGGGGAGATACGCAGTATTTT.

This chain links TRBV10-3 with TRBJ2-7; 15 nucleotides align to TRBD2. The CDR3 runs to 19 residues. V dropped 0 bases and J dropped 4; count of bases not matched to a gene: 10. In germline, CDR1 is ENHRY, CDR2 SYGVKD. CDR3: CAISESNGGLAGGKYEQYF. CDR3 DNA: TGTGCCATCAGTGAGTCGAACGGGGGACTAGCGGGAGGAAAGTACGAGCAGTACTTC.

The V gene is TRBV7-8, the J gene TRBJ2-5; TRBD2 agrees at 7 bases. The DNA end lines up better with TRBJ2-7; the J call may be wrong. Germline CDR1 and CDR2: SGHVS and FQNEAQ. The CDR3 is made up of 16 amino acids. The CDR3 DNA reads TGTGCCAGCAGCTCCCCGGAAAGCGGGGTCTCCTACGAGCAGTACTTC. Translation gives CASSSPESGVSYEQYF.

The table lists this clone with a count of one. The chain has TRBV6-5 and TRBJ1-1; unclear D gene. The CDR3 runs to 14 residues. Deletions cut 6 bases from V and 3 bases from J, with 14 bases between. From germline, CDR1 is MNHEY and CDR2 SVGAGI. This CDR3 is CASSPGDEDTEAFF. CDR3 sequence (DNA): TGTGCCAGCAGCCCCGGGGATGAGGACACTGAAGCTTTCTTT.

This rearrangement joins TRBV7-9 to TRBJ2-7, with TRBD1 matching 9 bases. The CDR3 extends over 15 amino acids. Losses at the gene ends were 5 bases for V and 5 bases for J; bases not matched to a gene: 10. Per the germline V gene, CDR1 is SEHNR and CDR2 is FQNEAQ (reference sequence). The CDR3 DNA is TGTGCCAGCAGCCCCGGAGGGACAGGGCGGGACGAGCAGTACTTC. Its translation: CASSPGGTGRDEQYF.

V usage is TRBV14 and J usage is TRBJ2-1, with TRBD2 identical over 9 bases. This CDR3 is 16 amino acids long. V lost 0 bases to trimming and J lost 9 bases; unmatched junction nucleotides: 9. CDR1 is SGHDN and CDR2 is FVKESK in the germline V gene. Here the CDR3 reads CASSQEAREGGGEQFF. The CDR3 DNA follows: TGTGCCAGCAGCCAAGAGGCGCGGGAGGGCGGGGGTGAGCAGTTCTTC. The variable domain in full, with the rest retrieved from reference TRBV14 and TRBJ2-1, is EAGVTQFPSHSVIEKGQTVTLRCDPISGHDNLYWYRRVMGKEIKFLLHFVKESKQDESGMPNNRFLAERTGGTYSTLKVQPAELEDSGVYFCASSQEAREGGGEQFFGPGTRLTVL.

The CDR3 DNA is TGTGCCTGGAATGACTCTAGCGACTCCTACAATGAGCAGTTCTTC. Amino acid sequence: CAWNDSSDSYNEQFF. This sequence joins TRBV30 and TRBJ2-1, with D possibly being TRBD2 (6 bases). In germline, CDR1 is GTSNPN, CDR2 SVGIG (reference sequence). The CDR3 length is 15 residues. The V gene lost 4 bases and the J gene lost 0 bases, with 13 bases spanning the gap. The full variable domain, in which reference TRBV30 and TRBJ2-1 provide the parts outside the CDR3, is SQTIHQWPATLVQPVGSPLSLECTVEGTSNPNLYWYRQAAGRGLQLLFYSVGIGQISSEVPQNLSASRPQDRQFILSSKKLLLSDSGFYLCAWNDSSDSYNEQFFGPGTRLTVL.

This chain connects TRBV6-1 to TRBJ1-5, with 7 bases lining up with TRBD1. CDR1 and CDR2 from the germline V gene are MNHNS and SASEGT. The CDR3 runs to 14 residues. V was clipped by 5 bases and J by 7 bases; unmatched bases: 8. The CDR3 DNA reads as TGTGCCAGCAGTTCCAACAGGGGATGGCAGCCCCAGCATTTT. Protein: CASSSNRGWQPQHF.

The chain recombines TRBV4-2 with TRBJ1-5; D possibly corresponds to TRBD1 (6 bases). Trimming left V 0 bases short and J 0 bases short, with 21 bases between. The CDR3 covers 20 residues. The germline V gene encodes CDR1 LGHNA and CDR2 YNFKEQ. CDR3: CASSQDNHAGDRLSNQPQHF. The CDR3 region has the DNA TGTGCCAGCAGCCAAGACAATCACGCAGGGGACCGACTTAGCAATCAGCCCCAGCATTTT.

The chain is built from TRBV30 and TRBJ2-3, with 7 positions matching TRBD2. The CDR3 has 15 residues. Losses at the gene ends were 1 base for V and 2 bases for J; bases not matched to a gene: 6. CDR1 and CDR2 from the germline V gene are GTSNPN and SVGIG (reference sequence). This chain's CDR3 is CAWSEGGPITDTQYF. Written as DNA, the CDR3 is TGTGCCTGGAGTGAGGGAGGGCCAATCACAGATACGCAGTATTTT.

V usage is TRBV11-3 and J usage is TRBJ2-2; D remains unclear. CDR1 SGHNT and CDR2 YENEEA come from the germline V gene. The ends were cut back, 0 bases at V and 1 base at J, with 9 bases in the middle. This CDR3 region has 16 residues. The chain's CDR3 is CASSLDYSRNTGELFF. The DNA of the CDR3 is TGTGCCAGCAGCTTAGATTATTCGAGGAACACCGGGGAGCTGTTTTTT.

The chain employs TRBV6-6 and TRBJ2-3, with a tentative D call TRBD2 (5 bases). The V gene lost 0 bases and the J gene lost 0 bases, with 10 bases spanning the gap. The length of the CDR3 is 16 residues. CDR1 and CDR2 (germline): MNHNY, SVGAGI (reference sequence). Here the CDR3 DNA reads TGTGCCAGCAGTTACTCGGACTTAGCTAGCACAGATACGCAGTATTTT. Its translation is CASSYSDLASTDTQYF.

The CDR3 sequence is CASSPQRTSGDTGELFF. In nucleotides, the CDR3 is TGTGCCAGCAGCCCCCAGAGGACTAGCGGGGACACCGGGGAGCTGTTTTTT. This chain connects TRBV4-2 to TRBJ2-2; 12 bases line up with TRBD2. The CDR3 covers 17 residues. V was clipped by 4 bases and J by 3 bases; unmatched bases: 6. The V gene's germline CDR1 is LGHNA and CDR2 YNFKEQ.

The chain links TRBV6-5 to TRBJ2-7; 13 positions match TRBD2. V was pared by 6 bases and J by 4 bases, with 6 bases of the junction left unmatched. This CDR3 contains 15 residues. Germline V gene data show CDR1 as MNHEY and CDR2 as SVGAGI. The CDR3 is CASRDGTSGDYEQYF. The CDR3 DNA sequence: TGTGCCAGCAGGGATGGGACTAGCGGGGATTACGAGCAGTACTTC.

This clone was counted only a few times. CDR3 loop: CASSYEGGAGTEAFF. The CDR3 coding sequence is TGTGCCAGCAGTTACGAAGGGGGTGCCGGCACTGAAGCTTTCTTT. V usage is TRBV6-5 and J usage is TRBJ1-1; weak D call: TRBD1 (6 bases). Trimming stripped 2 bases from V and 4 bases from J, with 14 bases between. Germline loops: CDR1 MNHEY, CDR2 SVGAGI. The CDR3 consists of 15 residues.

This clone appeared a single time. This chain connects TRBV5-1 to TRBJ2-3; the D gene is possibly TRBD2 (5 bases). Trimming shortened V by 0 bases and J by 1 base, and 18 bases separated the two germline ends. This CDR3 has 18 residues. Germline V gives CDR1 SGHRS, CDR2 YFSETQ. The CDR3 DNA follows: TGCGCCAGCAGCTTGGCCCTTATTCAAAGAGCGGGCACAGATACGCAGTATTTT. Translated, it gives CASSLALIQRAGTDTQYF. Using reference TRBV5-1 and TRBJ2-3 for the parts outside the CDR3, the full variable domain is KAGVTQTPRYLIKTRGQQVTLSCSPISGHRSVSWYQQTPGQGLQFLFEYFSETQRNKGNFPGRFSGRQFSNSRSEMNVSTLELGDSALYLCASSLALIQRAGTDTQYFGPGTRLTVL.

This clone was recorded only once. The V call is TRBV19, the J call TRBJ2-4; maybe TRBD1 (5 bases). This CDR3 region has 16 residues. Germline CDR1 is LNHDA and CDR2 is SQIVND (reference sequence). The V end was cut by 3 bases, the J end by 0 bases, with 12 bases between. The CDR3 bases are TGTGCCAGTAGTATCCTAAGGACATCAGCCAAAAACATTCAGTACTTC. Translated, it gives CASSILRTSAKNIQYF.

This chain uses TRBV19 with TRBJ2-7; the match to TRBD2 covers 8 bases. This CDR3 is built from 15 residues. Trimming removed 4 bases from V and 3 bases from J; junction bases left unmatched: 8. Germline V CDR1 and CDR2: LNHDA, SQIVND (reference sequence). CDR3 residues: CASSTRGGEYYEQYF. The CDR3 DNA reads TGTGCCAGTAGTACCCGGGGGGGAGAGTACTACGAGCAGTACTTC.

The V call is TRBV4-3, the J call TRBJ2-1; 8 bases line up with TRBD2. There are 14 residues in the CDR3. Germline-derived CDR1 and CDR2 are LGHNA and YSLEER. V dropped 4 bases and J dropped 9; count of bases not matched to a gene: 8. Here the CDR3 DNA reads TGCGCCAGCAGCCTAGGGGGACTAGAAGGTGAGCAGTTCTTC. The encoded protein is CASSLGGLEGEQFF.

CDR3 in amino acids: CASTIRAISGTQYF. The CDR3 nucleotides read TGTGCCAGCACCATCCGAGCTATTTCGGGGACCCAGTACTTC. The genes are TRBV5-6 and TRBJ2-5; D is unclear. The germline V and J ends were trimmed by 6 bases and 7 bases, with 19 bases remaining between them. In germline, CDR1 is SGHDT, CDR2 YYEEEE. This CDR3 has 14 residues.

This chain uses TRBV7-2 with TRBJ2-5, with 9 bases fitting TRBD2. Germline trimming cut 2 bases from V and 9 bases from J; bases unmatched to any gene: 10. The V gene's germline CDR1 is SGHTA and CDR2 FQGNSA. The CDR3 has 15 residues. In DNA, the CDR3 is TGTGCCAGCAGCTTACGAGGCGGGAGGGCCTCCCCCCAGTACTTC. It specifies CASSLRGGRASPQYF.

The CDR3 coding sequence is TGCGCCAGCAGTGGCGGGGGAGCTCACTCCTACGAGCAGTACTTC. Its protein is CASSGGGAHSYEQYF. V and J are TRBV10-2 and TRBJ2-7; 7 nucleotides line up with TRBD2. Germline CDR1 reads WSHSY; CDR2 reads SAAADI. The CDR3 extends over 15 amino acids. With 4 bases clipped from V and 0 bases from J, the junction kept 6 bases outside the gene matches.

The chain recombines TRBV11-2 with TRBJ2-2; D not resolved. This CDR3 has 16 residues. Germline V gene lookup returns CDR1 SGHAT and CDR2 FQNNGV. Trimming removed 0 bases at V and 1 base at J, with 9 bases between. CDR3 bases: TGTGCCAGCAGCTTAGATCTAGAACAGAACACCGGGGAGCTGTTTTTT. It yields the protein CASSLDLEQNTGELFF.